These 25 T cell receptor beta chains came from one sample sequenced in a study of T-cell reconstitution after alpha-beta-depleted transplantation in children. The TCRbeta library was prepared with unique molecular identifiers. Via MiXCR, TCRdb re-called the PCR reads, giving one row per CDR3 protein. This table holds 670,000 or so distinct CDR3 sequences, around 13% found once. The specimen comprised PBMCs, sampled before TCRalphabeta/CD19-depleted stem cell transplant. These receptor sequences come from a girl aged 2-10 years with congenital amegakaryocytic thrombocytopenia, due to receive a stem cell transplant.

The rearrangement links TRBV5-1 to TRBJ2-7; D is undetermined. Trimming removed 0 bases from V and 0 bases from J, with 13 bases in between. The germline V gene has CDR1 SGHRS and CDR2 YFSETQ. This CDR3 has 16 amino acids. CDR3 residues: CASSLDPFTSSYEQYF. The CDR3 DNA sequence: TGCGCCAGCAGCTTGGACCCGTTCACAAGCTCCTACGAGCAGTACTTC.

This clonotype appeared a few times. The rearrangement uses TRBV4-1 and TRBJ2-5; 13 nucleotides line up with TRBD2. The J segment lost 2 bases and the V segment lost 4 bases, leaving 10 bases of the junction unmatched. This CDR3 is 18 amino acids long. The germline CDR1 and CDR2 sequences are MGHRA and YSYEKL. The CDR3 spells CASSPGLAGVLGQETQYF. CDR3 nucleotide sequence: TGCGCCAGCAGCCCTGGACTAGCGGGAGTGTTGGGGCAAGAGACCCAGTACTTC.

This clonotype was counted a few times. As DNA, the CDR3 is TGTGCCATTAGCACGGGGGGGGGCGAGACTGAAGCTTTCTTT. Its translation is CAISTGGGETEAFF. The chain joins TRBV12-3 or TRBV12-4 to TRBJ1-1; maybe TRBD1 (6 bases). The CDR3 has 14 amino acids. V dropped 10 bases and J dropped 5 bases, with 20 bases sitting between them.

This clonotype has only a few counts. The CDR3 sequence is CSAREDRGRRYEQYF. The CDR3 nucleotides read TGCAGTGCTAGGGAAGACAGGGGGCGTCGGTACGAGCAGTACTTC. The genes are TRBV20-1 and TRBJ2-7; 10 bases align to TRBD1. V lost 3 bases, J lost 4 bases, and 9 bases stayed unmatched. Looked up from germline, CDR1 is DFQATT and CDR2 is SNEGSKA (reference sequence). CDR3 size: 15 residues.

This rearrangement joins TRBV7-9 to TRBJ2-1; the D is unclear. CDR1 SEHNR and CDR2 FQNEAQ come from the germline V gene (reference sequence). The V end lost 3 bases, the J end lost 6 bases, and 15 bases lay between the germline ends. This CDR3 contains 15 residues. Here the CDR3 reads CASSFSASRGNEQFF. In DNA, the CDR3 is TGTGCCAGCAGCTTCTCCGCGTCGAGAGGCAATGAGCAGTTCTTC.

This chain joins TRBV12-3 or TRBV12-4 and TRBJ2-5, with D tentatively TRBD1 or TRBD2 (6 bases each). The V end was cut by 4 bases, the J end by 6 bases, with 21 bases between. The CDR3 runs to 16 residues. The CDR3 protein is CASSSTGTPGEKTQYF. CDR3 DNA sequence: TGTGCCAGCAGTTCTACCGGGACTCCAGGGGAGAAGACCCAGTACTTC.

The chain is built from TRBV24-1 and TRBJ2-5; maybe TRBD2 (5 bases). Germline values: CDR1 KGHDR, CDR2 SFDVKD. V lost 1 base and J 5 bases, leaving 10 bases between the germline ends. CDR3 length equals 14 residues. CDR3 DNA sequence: TGTGCCACCAGTGATTTTGAGGGTTGGGAGACCCAGTACTTC. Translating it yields CATSDFEGWETQYF.

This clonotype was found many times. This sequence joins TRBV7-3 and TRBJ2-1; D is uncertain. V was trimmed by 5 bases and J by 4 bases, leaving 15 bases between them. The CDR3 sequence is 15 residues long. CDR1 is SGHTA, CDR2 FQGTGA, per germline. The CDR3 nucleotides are TGTGCCAGCAGCCCTATTGTCGTGATGTACAATGAGCAGTTCTTC. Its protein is CASSPIVVMYNEQFF.

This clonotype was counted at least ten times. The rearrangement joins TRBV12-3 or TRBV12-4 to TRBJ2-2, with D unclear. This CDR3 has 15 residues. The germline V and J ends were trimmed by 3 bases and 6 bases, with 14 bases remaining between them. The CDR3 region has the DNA TGTGCCAGCAGTTTTCAATACCTGACCGCCGGGGAGCTGTTTTTT. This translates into CASSFQYLTAGELFF.

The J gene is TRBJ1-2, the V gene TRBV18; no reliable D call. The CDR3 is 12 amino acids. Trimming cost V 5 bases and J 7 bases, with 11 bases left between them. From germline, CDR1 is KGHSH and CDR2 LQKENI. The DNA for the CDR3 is TGTGCCAGCTCATCCGTGATGGGTGGCTACACCTTC. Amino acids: CASSSVMGGYTF.

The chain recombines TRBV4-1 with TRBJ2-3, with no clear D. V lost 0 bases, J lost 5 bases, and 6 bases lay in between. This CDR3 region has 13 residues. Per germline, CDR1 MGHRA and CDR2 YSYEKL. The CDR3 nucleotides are TGCGCCAGCAGCCAAGATGTCAGAGATACGCAGTATTTT. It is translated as CASSQDVRDTQYF.

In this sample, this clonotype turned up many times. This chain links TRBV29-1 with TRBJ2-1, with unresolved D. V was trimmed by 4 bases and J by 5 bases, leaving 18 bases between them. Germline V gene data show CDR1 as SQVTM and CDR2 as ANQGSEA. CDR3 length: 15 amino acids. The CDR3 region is CSVVVERPIDNEQFF. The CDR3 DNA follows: TGCAGCGTTGTGGTCGAGCGCCCCATCGACAATGAGCAGTTCTTC.

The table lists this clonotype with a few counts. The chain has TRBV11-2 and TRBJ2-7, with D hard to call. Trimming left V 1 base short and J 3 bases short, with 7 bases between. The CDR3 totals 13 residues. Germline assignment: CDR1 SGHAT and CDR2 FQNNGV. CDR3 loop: CASSLATYYEQYF. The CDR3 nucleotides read TGTGCCAGCAGCTTAGCCACTTACTACGAGCAGTACTTC.

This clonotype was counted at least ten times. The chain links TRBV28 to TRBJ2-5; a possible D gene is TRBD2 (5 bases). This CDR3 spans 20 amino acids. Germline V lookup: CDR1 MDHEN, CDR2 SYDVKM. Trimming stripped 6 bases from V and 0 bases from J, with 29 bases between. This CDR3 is CASRSGYTGRADSYQETQYF. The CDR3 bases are TGTGCCAGCAGGTCAGGATATACTGGGCGGGCGGACTCGTACCAAGAGACCCAGTACTTC.

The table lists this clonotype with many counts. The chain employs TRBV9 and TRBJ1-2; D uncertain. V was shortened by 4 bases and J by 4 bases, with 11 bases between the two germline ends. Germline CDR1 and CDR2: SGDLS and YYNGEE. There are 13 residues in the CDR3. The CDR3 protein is CASSSPVGYGYTF. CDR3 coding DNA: TGTGCCAGCAGCTCGCCGGTGGGCTATGGCTACACCTTC. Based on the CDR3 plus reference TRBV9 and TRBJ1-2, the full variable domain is DSGVTQTPKHLITATGQRVTLRCSPRSGDLSVYWYQQSLDQGLQFLIQYYNGEERAKGNILERFSAQQFPDLHSELNLSSLELGDSALYFCASSSPVGYGYTFGSGTRLTVV.

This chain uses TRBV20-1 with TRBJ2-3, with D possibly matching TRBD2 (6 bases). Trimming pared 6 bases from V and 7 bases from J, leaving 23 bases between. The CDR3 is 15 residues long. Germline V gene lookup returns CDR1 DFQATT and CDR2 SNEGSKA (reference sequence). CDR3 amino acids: CSAVGVGGVAYTQYF. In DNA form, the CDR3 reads TGCAGTGCGGTCGGTGTGGGGGGAGTTGCATATACGCAGTATTTT.

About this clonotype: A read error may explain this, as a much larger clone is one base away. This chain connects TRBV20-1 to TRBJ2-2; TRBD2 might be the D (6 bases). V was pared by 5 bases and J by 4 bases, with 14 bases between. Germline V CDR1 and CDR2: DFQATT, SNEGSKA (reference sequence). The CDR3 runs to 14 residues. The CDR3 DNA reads TGCAGTGCTCTCCCGGGAGAGGGCACCGGGGAGCTGTTTTTT. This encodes CSALPGEGTGELFF.

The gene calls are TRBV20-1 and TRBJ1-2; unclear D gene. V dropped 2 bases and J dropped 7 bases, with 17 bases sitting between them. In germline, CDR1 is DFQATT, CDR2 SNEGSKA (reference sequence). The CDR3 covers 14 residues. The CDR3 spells CSARRTEDLFGYTF. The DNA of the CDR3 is TGCAGTGCTAGACGAACAGAGGACCTATTTGGCTACACCTTC.

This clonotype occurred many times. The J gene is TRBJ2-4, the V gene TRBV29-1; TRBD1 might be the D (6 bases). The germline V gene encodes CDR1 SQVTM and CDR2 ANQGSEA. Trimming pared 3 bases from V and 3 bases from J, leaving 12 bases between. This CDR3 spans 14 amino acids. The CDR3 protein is CSVEVGAGKNIQYF. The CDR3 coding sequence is TGCAGCGTTGAGGTGGGGGCAGGCAAAAACATTCAGTACTTC.

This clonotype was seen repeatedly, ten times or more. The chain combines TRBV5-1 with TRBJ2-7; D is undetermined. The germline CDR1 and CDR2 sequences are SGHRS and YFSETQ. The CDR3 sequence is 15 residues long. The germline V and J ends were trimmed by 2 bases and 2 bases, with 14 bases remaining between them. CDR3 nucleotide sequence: TGCGCCAGCAGCTTCTCGGCCGGAAGCACCTACGAGCAGTACTTC. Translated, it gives CASSFSAGSTYEQYF.

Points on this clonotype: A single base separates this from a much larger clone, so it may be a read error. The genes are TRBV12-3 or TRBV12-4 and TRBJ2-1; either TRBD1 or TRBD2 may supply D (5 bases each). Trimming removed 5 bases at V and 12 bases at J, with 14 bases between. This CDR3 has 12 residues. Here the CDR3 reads CASSTGLESQFF. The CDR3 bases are TGTGCCAGCAGTACAGGACTCGAGTCGCAGTTCTTC.

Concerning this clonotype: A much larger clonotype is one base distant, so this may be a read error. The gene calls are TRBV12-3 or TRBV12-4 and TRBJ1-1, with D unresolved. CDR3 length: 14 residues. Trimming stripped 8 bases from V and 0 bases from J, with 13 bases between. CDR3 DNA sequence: TGTGCCAGCCCCCTTGAGCCCATGAACACTGAAGCTTTCTTT. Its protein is CASPLEPMNTEAFF.

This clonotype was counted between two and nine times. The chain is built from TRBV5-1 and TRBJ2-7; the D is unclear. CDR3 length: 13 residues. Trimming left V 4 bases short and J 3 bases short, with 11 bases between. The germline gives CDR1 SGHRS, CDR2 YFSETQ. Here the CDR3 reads CASSPEHDYEQYF. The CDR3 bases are TGCGCCAGCAGCCCGGAACACGACTACGAGCAGTACTTC.

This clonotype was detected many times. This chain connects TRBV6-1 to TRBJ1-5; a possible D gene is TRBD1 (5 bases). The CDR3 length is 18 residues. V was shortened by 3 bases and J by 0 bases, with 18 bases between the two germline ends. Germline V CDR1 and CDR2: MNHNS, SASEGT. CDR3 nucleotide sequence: TGTGCCAGCAGTGAGTTTTCCGGGGGAAGATATAGCAATCAGCCCCAGCATTTT. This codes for CASSEFSGGRYSNQPQHF.

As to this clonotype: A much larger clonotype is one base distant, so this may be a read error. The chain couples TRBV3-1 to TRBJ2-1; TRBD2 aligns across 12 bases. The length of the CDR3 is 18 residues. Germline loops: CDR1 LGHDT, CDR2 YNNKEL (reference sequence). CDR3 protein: CACSFRTSGMSSYNEQFF. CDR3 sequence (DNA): TGTGCCTGCAGTTTCCGGACTAGCGGGATGAGCTCCTACAATGAGCAGTTCTTC.